These 21 T cell receptor beta chains came from one sample sequenced in a study of read filtering for tumor transcriptome and immune sequencing. The library was built from roughly 400 ng RNA with molecular barcoded adaptors for alpha/delta and beta/gamma chains. MiXCR, run by TCRdb on the reads, gives a single entry per CDR3 protein. Among 93,000 or so distinct CDR3 sequences listed, roughly 21% were seen once. The sample taken for sequencing was a population of CD138-negative cells sorted from bone marrow. These receptors were collected from a donor over 35 with multiple myeloma.

CDR3 DNA: TGTGCCAGTAGCCCCCGACAGGGGATGAGCAATCAGCCCCAGCATTTT. It is translated as CASSPRQGMSNQPQHF. The chain carries TRBV19 and TRBJ1-5, with 8 bases identical to TRBD1. V shed 6 bases and J 1 base; nucleotides not matched to a gene: 8. Germline-derived CDR1 and CDR2 are LNHDA and SQIVND (reference sequence). CDR3 length: 16 amino acids.

With respect to this clonotype: One base away lies a much larger clone, so this may be a sequencing read error. This sequence joins TRBV5-1 and TRBJ2-7; TRBD1 or TRBD2 may be the D gene (5 bases each). Germline V gives CDR1 SGHRS, CDR2 YFSETQ. The germline V and J ends were trimmed by 3 bases and 2 bases, with 15 bases remaining between them. CDR3 length: 15 amino acids. In DNA, the CDR3 is TGCGCCAGCAGCTCATCCGGGACGGGGACCTACGAGCAGTACTTC. Its protein is CASSSSGTGTYEQYF.

To note about this clonotype: A much larger clone lies a single base off, so this may be a read error. The chain has TRBV2 and TRBJ1-1, with 10 bases that match TRBD1. CDR3 size: 15 residues. Germline V gene data show CDR1 as SNHLY and CDR2 as FYNNEI. CDR3 region: CARSRRGTGDTEAFF. For the CDR3, the DNA is TGTGCCCGCAGTCGACGGGGGACAGGGGACACTGAAGCTTTCTTT. Filled out from reference TRBV2 and TRBJ1-1, the complete variable domain reads EPEVTQTPSHQVTQMGQEVILRCVPISNHLYFYWYRQILGQKVEFLVSFYNNEISEKSEIFDDQFSVERPDGSNFTLKIRSTKLEDSAMYFCARSRRGTGDTEAFFGQGTRLTVV.

Note on this clonotype: It is likely a read error: a sequence one base away is far more abundant. This CDR3 fails to terminate in the conserved phenylalanine or tryptophan, so it likely reflects a read error. The chain joins TRBV7-2 to TRBJ2-7; 14 positions agree with TRBD2. The CDR3 runs to 16 residues. Per germline, CDR1 SGHTA and CDR2 FQGNSA. V lost 2 bases, J lost 6 bases, and 6 bases stayed unmatched. CDR3 nucleotides: TGTGCCAGCAGCTTATGGACTAGCGGGGGGCAGAGCGAGCAGTACCTC. Protein sequence: CASSLWTSGGQSEQYL.

This clonotype was observed many times. The chain couples TRBV27 to TRBJ2-1, with a weak D call TRBD1 (7 bases). This CDR3 comprises 15 residues. Trimming took 6 bases from V and 8 from J, leaving 20 bases between them. The germline CDR1 and CDR2 sequences are MNHEY and SMNVEV (reference sequence). The CDR3 reads CASSRTRQGGDEQFF. The CDR3 region has the DNA TGTGCCAGCAGCCGAACTCGGCAGGGGGGCGATGAGCAGTTCTTC.

Many counts were recorded for this clonotype. The chain uses TRBV11-1 and TRBJ2-5; D is unclear. CDR1 is SGHAT, CDR2 FQDESV, per germline (reference sequence). The length of the CDR3 is 14 residues. Trimming pared 1 base from V and 3 bases from J, leaving 9 bases between. In DNA, the CDR3 is TGTGCCAGCAGCTTAGGCCTGCATAAAGAGACCCAGTACTTC. Its protein product is CASSLGLHKETQYF.

This clonotype was seen repeatedly, ten times or more. The rearrangement links TRBV12-3 or TRBV12-4 to TRBJ2-7; 9 nucleotides line up with TRBD1. With V trimmed by 5 bases and J by 5 bases, 10 bases remained unmatched. The CDR3 runs to 15 residues. The CDR3 nucleotides are TGTGCCAGCAGTGAGGGACAGGGTAAGCCTGACGAGCAGTACTTC. This sequence encodes CASSEGQGKPDEQYF.

Turning to this clonotype: One base away lies a much larger clone, so this may be a sequencing read error. V usage is TRBV7-9 and J usage is TRBJ1-5; D is unclear. CDR1 SEHNR and CDR2 FQNEAQ come from the germline V gene (reference sequence). The CDR3 runs to 13 residues. CDR3 sequence reads: CAISLGSYQPQHF. CDR3 sequence (DNA): TGTGCCATCAGCTTAGGCAGTTATCAGCCCCAGCATTTT.

This clonotype was picked up many times. The CDR3 sequence is CASGALNQPQHF. The CDR3 nucleotides are TGTGCCAGCGGGGCATTGAATCAGCCCCAGCATTTT. This rearrangement joins TRBV28 to TRBJ1-5; possibly TRBD1 for D (5 bases). The CDR3 runs 12 residues. Germline values: CDR1 MDHEN, CDR2 SYDVKM. The V gene lost 8 bases and the J gene lost 4 bases, with 9 bases spanning the gap.

At least ten counts were recorded for this clonotype. This chain links TRBV19 with TRBJ1-1, with TRBD1 matching 10 bases. This CDR3 is 18 amino acids long. Trimming cost V 4 bases and J 4 bases; bases outside gene matches: 15. Germline CDR1 reads LNHDA; CDR2 reads SQIVND (reference sequence). CDR3 bases: TGTGCCAGTAGTACCTTTGCCGGGACAGGGGATGGTGGCACTGAAGCTTTCTTT. Protein: CASSTFAGTGDGGTEAFF.

On this clonotype: One end of the junction is discordant with germline, which a read error may explain. The chain combines TRBV6-1 with TRBJ1-5; D perhaps matches TRBD1 (5 bases). This CDR3 contains 13 residues. CDR1 and CDR2 (germline): MNHNS, SASEGT. CDR3 bases: TGTGCCACCAGTAGCCAGGGAGTTCAGCCCCAGCATTTT. Translation gives CATSSQGVQPQHF.

This clonotype came up many times. The chain is built from TRBV12-3 or TRBV12-4 and TRBJ2-2; D is uncertain. V was shortened by 8 bases and J by 2 bases, with 6 bases between the two germline ends. The CDR3 is 12 amino acids. The CDR3 spells CASGDNTGELFF. The CDR3 DNA is TGTGCCAGCGGTGACAACACCGGGGAGCTGTTTTTT.

In regard to this clonotype: A read error is possible here, since a much larger clone lies one base away. This chain links TRBV27 with TRBJ2-1, with D tentatively TRBD2 (6 bases). Trimming removed 3 bases from V and 5 bases from J, with 14 bases in between. The CDR3 length is 15 residues. Looked up from germline, CDR1 is MNHEY and CDR2 is SMNVEV (reference sequence). The CDR3, as DNA: TGTGCCAGCAGTTTGCTGACTGGCGGGAACAATGAGCAGTTCTTC. Translation: CASSLLTGGNNEQFF.

Ten or more counts support this clonotype. The V gene is TRBV29-1, the J gene TRBJ2-2; D ambiguous. CDR3 length equals 14 residues. Trimming left V 3 bases short and J 2 bases short, with 10 bases between. Germline CDR1 and CDR2: SQVTM and ANQGSEA. CDR3 DNA: TGCAGCGTTGAGACGGGCTTCAACACCGGGGAGCTGTTTTTT. Translating gives CSVETGFNTGELFF.

This clonotype was detected only a few times. The chain recombines TRBV5-1 with TRBJ1-1; D is unclear. Germline V gene lookup returns CDR1 SGHRS and CDR2 YFSETQ. The V end was cut by 1 base, the J end by 6 bases, with 13 bases between. CDR3 length: 14 residues. CDR3 DNA: TGCGCCAGCAGCTTGCTCGCAGGTACCCCTGAAGCTTTCTTT. It codes for CASSLLAGTPEAFF.

On this clonotype itself: This may come from a read error, since a much larger clone is one base off. CDR3 amino acids: CASKSPLAGGLYNEQFF. Written as DNA, the CDR3 is TGTGCCAGCAAATCTCCTCTAGCGGGGGGACTCTACAATGAGCAGTTCTTC. This chain joins TRBV6-5 and TRBJ2-1, with TRBD2 matching 11 bases. The V and J ends lost 7 bases and 3 bases, in that order; junction bases with no gene match: 11. The CDR3 sequence is 17 residues long. CDR1 and CDR2 (germline): MNHEY, SVGAGI.

The chain joins TRBV19 to TRBJ1-5; TRBD1 matches at 7 bases. With 5 bases clipped from V and 10 bases from J, the junction kept 8 bases outside the gene matches. Germline values: CDR1 LNHDA, CDR2 SQIVND (reference sequence). This CDR3 comprises 13 residues. The CDR3 sequence is CASSRQGEGPQHF. The CDR3 DNA reads as TGTGCCAGTAGTCGACAGGGCGAAGGACCCCAGCATTTT. The full variable domain, with the rest looked up from reference TRBV19 and TRBJ1-5, is DGGITQSPKYLFRKEGQNVTLSCEQNLNHDAMYWYRQDPGQGLRLIYYSQIVNDFQKGDIAEGYSVSREKKESFPLTVTSAQKNPTAFYLCASSRQGEGPQHFGDGTRLSIL.

This clonotype was picked up many times. The rearrangement joins TRBV7-2 to TRBJ2-2, with a weak D call TRBD1 (6 bases). Germline V CDR1 and CDR2: SGHTA, FQGNSA. The V gene lost 4 bases and the J gene lost 6 bases, with 18 bases spanning the gap. CDR3 length: 16 residues. The CDR3 sequence is CASSSYREKLAGELFF. The CDR3 DNA reads TGTGCCAGCAGCTCATACAGGGAAAAATTGGCCGGGGAGCTGTTTTTT.

This clonotype was recorded at least ten times. The chain uses TRBV7-8 and TRBJ2-1; 8 bases line up with TRBD2. Trimming at V came to 3 bases and at J to 5 bases, leaving 9 bases not matched to a gene. Germline values: CDR1 SGHVS, CDR2 FQNEAQ. This CDR3 comprises 16 residues. In DNA, the CDR3 is TGTGCCAGCAGCTTGTTAGCGGGGTGGGGGCACAATGAGCAGTTCTTC. This encodes CASSLLAGWGHNEQFF.

This clonotype was counted at least ten times. The J gene is TRBJ1-2, the V gene TRBV10-3, with 12 bases aligning to TRBD1. The CDR3 has 15 residues. The germline V gene has CDR1 ENHRY and CDR2 SYGVKD. J gave up 7 bases and V 2 bases, and 5 bases lay outside the gene matches. As DNA, the CDR3 is TGTGCCATCAGTGAGCAGGGACAGGGGGCTTCTGGCTACACCTTC. Its translation is CAISEQGQGASGYTF.

This clonotype has ten or more counts. V gene TRBV2 combines with J gene TRBJ1-1, with D unclear. V was trimmed by 6 bases and J by 1 base, leaving 9 bases between them. The length of the CDR3 is 13 residues. CDR1 SNHLY and CDR2 FYNNEI come from the germline V gene. The CDR3 protein is CASSQDGNTEAFF. The CDR3 DNA reads TGTGCCAGCAGCCAGGACGGGAACACTGAAGCTTTCTTT.